Each of the 21 T cell receptor beta chains below was sequenced from the same sample in a study of T cell responses to AZD1222 COVID-19 vaccine. The protocol was immunoSEQ multiplex PCR, while the TCRdb copy is restricted to in-frame clones and leaves out a portion. Among about 96,000 clones listed, roughly 90% were seen once. The source material was peripheral blood, sampled on day 0 of AZD1222 vaccination. The receptors shown here come from an adult in good health.

The rearrangement links TRBV5-6 to TRBJ1-3; a possible D gene is TRBD1 (5 bases). This CDR3 comprises 17 residues. Trimming stripped 0 bases from V and 0 bases from J, with 13 bases between. CDR1 SGHDT and CDR2 YYEEEE come from the germline V gene. In DNA, the CDR3 is TGTGCCAGCAGCTTGGGGCTCGGGGCCGCCTCTGGAAACACCATATATTTT. Residues: CASSLGLGAASGNTIYF.

Concerning this clone: Other nucleotide sequences from this sample produce the same CDR3. V gene TRBV7-8 combines with J gene TRBJ2-7; D not resolved. The CDR3 is made up of 13 amino acids. The germline gives CDR1 SGHVS, CDR2 FQNEAQ. Trimming pared 5 bases from V and 0 bases from J, leaving 8 bases between. CDR3 coding DNA: TGTGCCAGCAGCCTAGGCCCCTCCTACGAGCAGTACTTC. Its translation: CASSLGPSYEQYF.

The CDR3 nucleotides are TGTGCCAGCAGTAAAGAGCAGTACTTC. Protein product: CASSKEQYF. This chain links TRBV28 with TRBJ2-7; D not certain. V gave up 5 bases and J gave up 7 bases, with 3 bases separating them. Germline loops: CDR1 MDHEN, CDR2 SYDVKM. This CDR3 is built from 9 residues.

The rearrangement joins TRBV5-1 to TRBJ2-7, with 8 bases lining up with TRBD1. This CDR3 spans 13 amino acids. CDR1 and CDR2 from the germline V gene are SGHRS and YFSETQ. J lost 4 bases, V lost 4 bases, and 4 bases had no gene match. CDR3 coding DNA: TGCGCCAGCAGCACCGACAGGGGTTACGAGCAGTACTTC. This sequence encodes CASSTDRGYEQYF.

This clone was recorded only once. The CDR3 bases are TGTGCCAGCAGTGAATGGCAGATGAGCAATCAGCCCCAGCATTTT. Protein: CASSEWQMSNQPQHF. The chain links TRBV6-1 to TRBJ1-5; D gene ambiguous. CDR3 length equals 15 residues. Trimming pared 2 bases from V and 1 base from J, leaving 9 bases between. CDR1 is MNHNS, CDR2 SASEGT, per germline.

The chain couples TRBV27 to TRBJ2-1, with 7 bases that match TRBD2. CDR1 is MNHEY, CDR2 SMNVEV, per germline (reference sequence). Germline trimming cut 9 bases from V and 3 bases from J; bases unmatched to any gene: 20. The CDR3 runs to 18 residues. For the CDR3, the DNA is TGTGCCAGTAAGAAAAATTCGGGGGGAGCTCGATACTACAATGAGCAGTTCTTC. It is translated as CASKKNSGGARYYNEQFF.

This sequence joins TRBV11-2 and TRBJ1-2, with TRBD1 as a possible D gene (6 bases). The V end was cut by 0 bases, the J end by 7 bases, with 9 bases between. The CDR3 runs 13 residues. Germline CDR1 and CDR2: SGHAT and FQNNGV. DNA of the CDR3: TGTGCCAGCAGCTTAGAGGGGGCGGGTGGCTACACCTTC. Amino acid sequence: CASSLEGAGGYTF.

This clone has just a few counts. The rearrangement joins TRBV4-3 to TRBJ1-2; 7 bases are shared with TRBD1. The CDR3 covers 14 residues. The trim removed 6 bases at V and 4 bases at J, leaving 8 bases unmatched. Per germline, CDR1 LGHNA and CDR2 YSLEER. The CDR3 nucleotides read TGCGCCAGCAGTCCAGCCAGGGGGAGCTATGGCTACACCTTC. This sequence encodes CASSPARGSYGYTF.

The J gene is TRBJ1-1, the V gene TRBV13; D call uncertain. Between the trimmed V and J ends, which lost 11 bases and 4 bases, there was a span of 17 bases. The CDR3 consists of 13 residues. The germline gives CDR1 PRHDT, CDR2 FYEKMQ (reference sequence). CDR3 bases: TGTGCCGCCGGGCAGGCCTTGACCACTGAAGCTTTCTTT. It translates to CAAGQALTTEAFF.

The rearrangement uses TRBV4-1 and TRBJ1-5, with D unresolved. V was pared by 3 bases and J by 0 bases, with 9 bases between. This CDR3 is 15 amino acids long. Germline CDR1 reads MGHRA; CDR2 reads YSYEKL. DNA for the CDR3: TGCGCCAGCAGCCAGACGGGGAATAGCAATCAGCCCCAGCATTTT. Translating gives CASSQTGNSNQPQHF.

This chain joins TRBV27 and TRBJ1-4, with unresolved D. The CDR3 extends over 13 amino acids. V lost 1 base and J 14 bases, leaving 14 bases between the germline ends. From germline, CDR1 is MNHEY and CDR2 SMNVEV (reference sequence). The CDR3 nucleotides read TGTGCCAGCAGTTTATTCTCCCGCGGAAACCTGTTTTTT. It codes for CASSLFSRGNLFF.

The CDR3 nucleotides read TGTGCCAGTAGCGATCCGGGACTCGATTCCTACGAGCAGTACTTC. This encodes CASSDPGLDSYEQYF. The chain couples TRBV19 to TRBJ2-7; perhaps TRBD2 as D (6 bases). CDR1 is LNHDA, CDR2 SQIVND, per germline (reference sequence). This CDR3 contains 15 residues. V was shortened by 6 bases and J by 1 base, with 16 bases between the two germline ends.

This chain links TRBV5-1 with TRBJ1-6, with 8 nucleotides matching TRBD1. Germline V lookup: CDR1 SGHRS, CDR2 YFSETQ. The CDR3 extends over 14 amino acids. The trim removed 5 bases at V and 11 bases at J, leaving 9 bases unmatched. CDR3 residues: CASRPGQGPTPLHF. The CDR3 region has the DNA TGCGCCAGCAGACCCGGACAGGGCCCTACACCCCTCCACTTT.

The rearrangement joins TRBV28 to TRBJ1-5, with TRBD1 as a possible D gene (6 bases). CDR3 size: 15 residues. The ends were cut back, 3 bases at V and 2 bases at J, with 11 bases in the middle. CDR1 is MDHEN, CDR2 SYDVKM, per germline. CDR3 region: CASSFSRQGNQPQHF. The CDR3 DNA is TGTGCCAGCAGTTTTTCGAGACAGGGCAATCAGCCCCAGCATTTT.

The chain is built from TRBV3-1 (or the pseudogene TRBV3-2) and TRBJ1-1; TRBD1 matches 11 bases. Trimming at V came to 4 bases and at J to 4 bases, leaving 2 bases not matched to a gene. Germline V CDR1 and CDR2: LGHDT, YNNKEL (reference sequence). The length of the CDR3 is 14 residues. The CDR3 sequence: CASSRGQGGTEAFF. In DNA, the CDR3 is TGTGCCAGCAGCCGGGGACAGGGGGGCACTGAAGCTTTCTTT.

In this sample, this clone turned up a few times. This chain uses TRBV7-3 with TRBJ2-7; 9 nucleotides match TRBD2. Germline CDR1 SGHTA, CDR2 FQGTGA. This CDR3 comprises 16 residues. The V and J ends lost 1 base and 3 bases, in that order; junction bases with no gene match: 7. CDR3 protein: CASSLSSGTSFYEQYF. The DNA for the CDR3 is TGTGCCAGCAGCTTAAGCTCCGGGACTAGCTTCTACGAGCAGTACTTC.

The chain is built from TRBV28 and TRBJ1-5; D is perhaps TRBD1 (5 bases). Germline V gives CDR1 MDHEN, CDR2 SYDVKM. The V and J ends lost 5 bases and 3 bases respectively, with 14 bases between them. The CDR3 covers 15 residues. DNA for the CDR3: TGTGCCAGCAGTCCGCGGGGCGGGATCAATCAGCCCCAGCATTTT. This translates into CASSPRGGINQPQHF.

The CDR3 bases are TGTGCCACACAGGCAGGGGGCACTGAAGCTTTCTTT. Translating it yields CATQAGGTEAFF. The V and J genes are TRBV5-6 and TRBJ1-1, with 7 bases that match TRBD1. V shed 9 bases and J 4 bases; nucleotides not matched to a gene: 6. The germline V gene has CDR1 SGHDT and CDR2 YYEEEE. The CDR3 consists of 12 residues.

The rearrangement joins TRBV19 to TRBJ2-1, with 9 bases matching TRBD2. Germline loops: CDR1 LNHDA, CDR2 SQIVND (reference sequence). CDR3 size: 17 residues. V lost 5 bases to trimming and J lost 7 bases; unmatched junction nucleotides: 15. The CDR3 reads CASSPVLGREGRNEQFF. For the CDR3, the DNA is TGTGCCAGTAGTCCGGTGCTGGGGCGGGAGGGGAGGAATGAGCAGTTCTTC.

Only a few counts were recorded for this clone. The rearrangement joins TRBV9 to TRBJ2-7; 8 bases are a match to TRBD1. CDR1 is SGDLS and CDR2 is YYNGEE in the germline V gene. CDR3 length: 15 amino acids. The trim removed 6 bases at V and 3 bases at J, leaving 11 bases unmatched. The CDR3 region is CASNRKTGANYEQYF. Here the CDR3 DNA reads TGTGCCAGCAACCGAAAGACAGGGGCCAACTACGAGCAGTACTTC.

The rearrangement links TRBV18 to TRBJ2-3; 9 nucleotides line up with TRBD2. V lost 3 bases, J lost 0 bases, and 1 base stayed unmatched. This CDR3 is built from 15 residues. The germline CDR1 and CDR2 sequences are KGHSH and LQKENI. CDR3 sequence: CASSPTSGSTDTQYF. As DNA, the CDR3 is TGTGCCAGCTCACCTACTAGCGGGAGCACAGATACGCAGTATTTT. Variable domain in full (rest from reference TRBV18 and TRBJ2-3): NAGVMQNPRHLVRRRGQEARLRCSPMKGHSHVYWYRQLPEEGLKFMVYLQKENIIDESGMPKERFSAEFPKEGPSILRIQQVVRGDSAAYFCASSPTSGSTDTQYFGPGTRLTVL.